Listed below are T cell receptor beta chains from one sample, sequenced in a study of PD-1 blockade in classical Hodgkin lymphoma. TCRdb's table, derived via immunoSEQ multiplex PCR, lists solely in-frame clones and lacks some. The repertoire includes more than 10,000 clones, 84% of them detected once, and around 41% sits in the top ten. The sample in question was CD8+ T cells from blood, obtained at baseline. The receptor set was obtained from a human donor with classical Hodgkin lymphoma. The conserved cysteine and the conserved F or W are not part of the CDR3 here.

V gene	CDR3 protein
TRBV25-1	ASSLTGVSTEAF
TRBV28	ASSEQGVIYEQY
TRBV7-9	ASSFGSWYQETQY
TRBV7-9	ASSLGWAENTEAF
TRBV28	ASSFGGRGQGSEQF
TRBV27	ASSLIAGTGSYEQY
TRBV4-1	ASSPGQQGHYGYT
TRBV9	ASSVDSGDSNQPQH
TRBV10-2	ASSVGGFGTDTQY
TRBV19	ASQQGGNNEQF
TRBV30	AWSSGGGSGANVLT
TRBV28	ASVRLGSNYGYT
TRBV5-1	ASSLGRGGRDYGYT
TRBV6-5	ASSLRTGNTDTQY
TRBV30	AWPPRRQPQH
TRBV12-5	ASGLYYGTGFPDEQF
TRBV28	ASEGFANEKLF
TRBV6-1	ASSETITIY
TRBV5-6	ASSIDAPETQY
TRBV29-1	SFEQGNYGYT
TRBV9	ASSVDGNTIY
TRBV4-1	ASSLGGDLSNQPQH
TRBV30	AWSAPGPGGWGELF
TRBV25-1	ASSLWGWTEAF
TRBV7-6	ASSPNVLSYEQY
TRBV30	AWSDQGIYEQY
TRBV7-8	ASSLFSGPSYEQY
TRBV4-1	ASSQGTSRSLPF
TRBV19	ASSIAGDSMNTEAF
TRBV13	ASSYTGQGAVY
TRBV28	ASSDRLNTEAF
TRBV27	ASSSMVPYEQY
TRBV5-5	ASSLASSWGSDTQY
TRBV15	ATSRDRDRGSYEQY
TRBV27	ASSLGQGNTIY
TRBV19	ASSIPQLAGIYTDTQY
TRBV6-6	ASSSTSGYNEQF
TRBV30	AWGRGYSNQPQH
TRBV29-1	SVEKDRNYGYT
TRBV28	ASSHSYEQY
TRBV4-3	ASSQEQGWNEQF
TRBV5-1	ASSKDSWAGELF
TRBV27	ATGTSGTDTQY
TRBV6-5	ASSQTGDGETQY
TRBV15	ATSYPWTGKDGYT
TRBV29-1	SVRGTLGLAGDNEQF
TRBV7-6	ASSLEAGGLRETQY
TRBV13	ASSFYGGAGYT
TRBV18	ASSPEPAPRQF
TRBV6-6	ASSTGAMDESGYT
TRBV28	ASRATGGWNTEAF
TRBV6-1	ASSAGQGMYNEQF
TRBV11-2	ASSWPASGPSQETQY
TRBV15	ATSSHAADYEQY